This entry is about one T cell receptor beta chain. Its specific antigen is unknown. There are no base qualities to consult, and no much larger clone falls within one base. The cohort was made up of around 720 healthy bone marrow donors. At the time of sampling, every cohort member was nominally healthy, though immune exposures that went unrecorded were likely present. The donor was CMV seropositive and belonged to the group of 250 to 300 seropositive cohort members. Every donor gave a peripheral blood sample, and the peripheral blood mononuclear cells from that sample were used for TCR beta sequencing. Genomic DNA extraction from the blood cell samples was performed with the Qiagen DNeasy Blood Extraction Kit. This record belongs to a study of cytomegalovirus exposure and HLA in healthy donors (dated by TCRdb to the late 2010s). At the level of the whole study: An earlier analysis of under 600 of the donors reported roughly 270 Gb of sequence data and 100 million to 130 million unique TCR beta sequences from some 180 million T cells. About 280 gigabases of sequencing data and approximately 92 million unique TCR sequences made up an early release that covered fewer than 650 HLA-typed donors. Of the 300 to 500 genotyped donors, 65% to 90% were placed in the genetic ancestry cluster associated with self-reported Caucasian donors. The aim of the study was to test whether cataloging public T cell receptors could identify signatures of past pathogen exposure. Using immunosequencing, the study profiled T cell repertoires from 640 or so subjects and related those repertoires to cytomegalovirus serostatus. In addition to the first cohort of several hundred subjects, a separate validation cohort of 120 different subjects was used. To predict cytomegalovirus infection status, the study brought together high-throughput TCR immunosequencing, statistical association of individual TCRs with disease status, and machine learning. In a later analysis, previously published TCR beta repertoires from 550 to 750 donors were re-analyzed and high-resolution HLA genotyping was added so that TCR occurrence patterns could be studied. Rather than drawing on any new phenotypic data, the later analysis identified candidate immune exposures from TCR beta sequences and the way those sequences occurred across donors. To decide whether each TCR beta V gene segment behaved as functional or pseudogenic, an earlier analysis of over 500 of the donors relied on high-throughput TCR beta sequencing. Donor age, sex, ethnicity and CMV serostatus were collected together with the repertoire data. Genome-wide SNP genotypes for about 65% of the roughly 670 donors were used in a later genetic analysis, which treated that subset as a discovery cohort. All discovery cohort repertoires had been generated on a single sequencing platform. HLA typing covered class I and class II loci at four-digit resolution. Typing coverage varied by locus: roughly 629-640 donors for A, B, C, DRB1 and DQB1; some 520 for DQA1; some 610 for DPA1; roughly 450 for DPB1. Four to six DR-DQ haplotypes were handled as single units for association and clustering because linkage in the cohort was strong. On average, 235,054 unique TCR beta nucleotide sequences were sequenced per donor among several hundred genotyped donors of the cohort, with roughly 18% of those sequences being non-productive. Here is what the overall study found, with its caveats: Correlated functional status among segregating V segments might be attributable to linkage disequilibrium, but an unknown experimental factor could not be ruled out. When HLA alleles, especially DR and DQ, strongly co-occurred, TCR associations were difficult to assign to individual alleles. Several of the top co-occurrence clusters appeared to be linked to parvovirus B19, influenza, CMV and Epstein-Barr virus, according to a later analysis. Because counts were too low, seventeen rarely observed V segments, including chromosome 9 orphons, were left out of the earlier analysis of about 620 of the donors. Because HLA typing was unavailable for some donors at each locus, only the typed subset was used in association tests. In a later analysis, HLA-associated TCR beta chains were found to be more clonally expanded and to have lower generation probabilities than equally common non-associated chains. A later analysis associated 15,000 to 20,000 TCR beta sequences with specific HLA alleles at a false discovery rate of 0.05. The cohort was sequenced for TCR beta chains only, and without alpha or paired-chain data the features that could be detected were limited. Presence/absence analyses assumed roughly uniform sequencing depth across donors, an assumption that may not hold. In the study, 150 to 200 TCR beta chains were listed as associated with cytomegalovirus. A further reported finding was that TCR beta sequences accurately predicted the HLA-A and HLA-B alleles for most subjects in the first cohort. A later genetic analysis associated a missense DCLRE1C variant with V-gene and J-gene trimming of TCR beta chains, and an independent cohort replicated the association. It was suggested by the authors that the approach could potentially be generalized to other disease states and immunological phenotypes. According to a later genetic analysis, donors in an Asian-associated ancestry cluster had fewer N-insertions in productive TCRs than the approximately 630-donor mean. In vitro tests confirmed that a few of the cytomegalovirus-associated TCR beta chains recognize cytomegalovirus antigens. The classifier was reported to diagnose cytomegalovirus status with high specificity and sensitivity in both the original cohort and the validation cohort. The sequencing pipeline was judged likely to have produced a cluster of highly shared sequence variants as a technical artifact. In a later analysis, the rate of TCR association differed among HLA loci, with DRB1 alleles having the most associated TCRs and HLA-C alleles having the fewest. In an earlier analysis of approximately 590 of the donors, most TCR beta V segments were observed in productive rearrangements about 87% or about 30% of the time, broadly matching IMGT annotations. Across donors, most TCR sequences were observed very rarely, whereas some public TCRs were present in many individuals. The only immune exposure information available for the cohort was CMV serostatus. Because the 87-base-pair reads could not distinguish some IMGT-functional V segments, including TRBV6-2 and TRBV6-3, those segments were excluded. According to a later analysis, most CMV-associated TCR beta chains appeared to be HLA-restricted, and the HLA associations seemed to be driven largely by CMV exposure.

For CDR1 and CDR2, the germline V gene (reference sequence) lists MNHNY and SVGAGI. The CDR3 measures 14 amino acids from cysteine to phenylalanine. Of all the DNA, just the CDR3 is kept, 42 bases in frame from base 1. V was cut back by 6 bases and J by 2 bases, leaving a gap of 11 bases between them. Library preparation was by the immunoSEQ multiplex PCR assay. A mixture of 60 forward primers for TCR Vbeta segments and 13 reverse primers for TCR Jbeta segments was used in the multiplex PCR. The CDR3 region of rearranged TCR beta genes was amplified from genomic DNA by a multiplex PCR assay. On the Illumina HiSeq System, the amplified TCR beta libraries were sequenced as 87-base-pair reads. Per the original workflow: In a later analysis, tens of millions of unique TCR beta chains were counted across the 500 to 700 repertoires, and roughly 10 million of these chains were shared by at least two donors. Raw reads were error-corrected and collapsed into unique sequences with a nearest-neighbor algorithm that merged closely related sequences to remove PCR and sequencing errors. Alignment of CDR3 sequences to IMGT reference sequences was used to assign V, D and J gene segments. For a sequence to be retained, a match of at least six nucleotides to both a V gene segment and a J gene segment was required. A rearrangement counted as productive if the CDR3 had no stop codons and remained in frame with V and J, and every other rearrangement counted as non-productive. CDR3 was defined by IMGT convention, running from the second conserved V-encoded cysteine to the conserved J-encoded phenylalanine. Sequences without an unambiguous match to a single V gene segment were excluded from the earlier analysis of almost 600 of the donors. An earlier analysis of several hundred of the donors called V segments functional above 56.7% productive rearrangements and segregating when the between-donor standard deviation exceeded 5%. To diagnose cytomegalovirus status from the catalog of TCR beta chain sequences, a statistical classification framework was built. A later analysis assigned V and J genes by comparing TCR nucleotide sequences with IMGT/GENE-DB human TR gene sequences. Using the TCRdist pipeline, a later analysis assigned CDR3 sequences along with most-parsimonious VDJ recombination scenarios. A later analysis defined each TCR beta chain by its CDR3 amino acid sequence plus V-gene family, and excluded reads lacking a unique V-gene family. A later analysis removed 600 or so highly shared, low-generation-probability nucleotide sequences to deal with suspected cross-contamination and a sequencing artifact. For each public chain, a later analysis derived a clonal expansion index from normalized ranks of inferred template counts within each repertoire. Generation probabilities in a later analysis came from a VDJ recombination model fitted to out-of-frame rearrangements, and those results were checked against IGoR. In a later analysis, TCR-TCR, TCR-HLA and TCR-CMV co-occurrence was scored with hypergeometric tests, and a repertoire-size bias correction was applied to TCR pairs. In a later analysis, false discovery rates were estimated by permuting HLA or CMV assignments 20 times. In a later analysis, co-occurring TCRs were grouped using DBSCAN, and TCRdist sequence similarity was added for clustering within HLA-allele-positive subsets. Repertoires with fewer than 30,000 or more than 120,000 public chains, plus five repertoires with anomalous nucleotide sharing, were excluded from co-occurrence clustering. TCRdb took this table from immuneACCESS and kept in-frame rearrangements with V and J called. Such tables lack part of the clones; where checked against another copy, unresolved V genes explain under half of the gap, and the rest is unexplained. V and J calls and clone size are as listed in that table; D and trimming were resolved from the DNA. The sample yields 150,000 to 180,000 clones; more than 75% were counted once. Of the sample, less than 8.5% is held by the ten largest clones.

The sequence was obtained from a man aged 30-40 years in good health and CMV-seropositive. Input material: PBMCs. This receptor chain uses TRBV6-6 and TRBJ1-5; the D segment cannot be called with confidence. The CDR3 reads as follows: CASSHEGGNQPQHF. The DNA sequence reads TGTGCCAGCAGCCACGAGGGAGGCAATCAGCCCCAGCATTTT.